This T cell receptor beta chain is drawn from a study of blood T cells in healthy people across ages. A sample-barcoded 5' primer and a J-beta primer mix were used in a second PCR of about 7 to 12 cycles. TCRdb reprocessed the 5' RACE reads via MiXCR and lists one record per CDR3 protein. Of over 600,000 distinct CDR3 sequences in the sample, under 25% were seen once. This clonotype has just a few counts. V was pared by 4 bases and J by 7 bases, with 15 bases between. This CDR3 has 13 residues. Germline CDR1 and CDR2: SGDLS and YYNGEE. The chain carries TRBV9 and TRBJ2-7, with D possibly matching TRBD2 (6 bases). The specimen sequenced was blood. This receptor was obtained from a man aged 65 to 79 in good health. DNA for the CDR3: TGTGCCAGCAGCAAGGGCCCGGGGGAGGAGCAGTACTTC. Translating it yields CASSKGPGEEQYF. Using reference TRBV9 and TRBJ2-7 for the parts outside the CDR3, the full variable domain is DSGVTQTPKHLITATGQRVTLRCSPRSGDLSVYWYQQSLDQGLQFLIQYYNGEERAKGNILERFSAQQFPDLHSELNLSSLELGDSALYFCASSKGPGEEQYFGPGTRLTVT.